This record looks at one T cell receptor beta chain sequence and its context. After removal of 3 bases from V and 4 bases from J, the junction contained 9 bases not matched to a gene. Germline-derived CDR1 and CDR2 are SGDLS and YYNGEE. The CDR3 sequence is 15 residues long. Amplification used 60 Vbeta primers and 13 Jbeta primers. Method: immunoSEQ multiplex PCR; TCRdb's copy keeps in-frame clones and lacks some. This sample carries some 150,000 clones, roughly 77% of them seen once, and the ten largest clones take 3.5% to 4.5%. This entry belongs to a study of cytomegalovirus exposure and HLA in healthy donors.

The sample consisted of PBMCs. The V and J genes are TRBV9 and TRBJ2-7, with TRBD2 identical over 8 bases. The receptor's source is a human donor in good health. The CDR3 sequence is CASSGGAGGGYEQYF. Here the CDR3 DNA reads TGTGCCAGCAGCGGCGGGGCCGGGGGGGGGTACGAGCAGTACTTC.